This entry concerns a single T cell receptor (beta chain). This record comes from a study of blood T cell repertoires in COVID-19. Per the authors' pipeline: How many nucleated cells were present was estimated from reference gene primer amplification. The data were produced by immunoSEQ multiplex PCR, yet TCRdb's version contains in-frame clones alone and is incomplete. The DNA was the basis for D and trimming; V, J and clone size are from that table. The table includes over 200,000 clones, approximately 91% detected once. This CDR3 comprises 15 residues. Germline V gene lookup returns CDR1 SGHNT and CDR2 YENEEA. V shed 5 bases and J shed 0 bases, with 11 bases lying between them.

The sequenced sample consisted of peripheral blood. The sequence was obtained from a man aged 40-55 years with acute or convalescent COVID-19. The chain employs TRBV11-3 and TRBJ2-1; D gene unclear. The CDR3: CASSPQSRSYNEQFF. Written as DNA, the CDR3 is TGTGCCAGCAGCCCCCAGTCCCGCTCCTACAATGAGCAGTTCTTC.